Presented here are 6 T cell receptor beta chains from one specimen sequenced in a study of T cell clones after liver transplantation. Method: immunoSEQ multiplex PCR; TCRdb's copy keeps in-frame clones and lacks some. The sample holds some 59,000 clones, 70% to 80% seen once. The specimen was CD4+ T cells from blood, collected before liver transplant. The receptors were gathered from a human donor who received a liver transplant.

This chain connects TRBV11-2 to TRBJ2-7, with TRBD2 as a possible D gene (6 bases). V lost 1 base and J lost 4, with 8 bases in between. The CDR3 has 13 residues. Germline CDR1 reads SGHAT; CDR2 reads FQNNGV. This CDR3 is CASSLAGRYEQYF. For the CDR3, the DNA is TGTGCCAGCAGCTTAGCGGGGAGGTACGAGCAGTACTTC.

By frequency in the sample, this clone is medium-sized. The chain uses TRBV5-4 and TRBJ2-7; 7 bases map to TRBD1. The CDR3 is 14 amino acids. Unmatched junction bases numbered 6, after V lost 3 bases and J lost 3 bases. Germline V CDR1 and CDR2: SGHNT, YYREEE (reference sequence). In DNA form, the CDR3 reads TGTGCCAGCAGCTCCCCGACAGGGAACTACGAGCAGTACTTC. Amino acid sequence: CASSSPTGNYEQYF.

The V call is TRBV6-6, the J call TRBJ1-1; possibly TRBD1 for D (6 bases). CDR1 is MNHNY, CDR2 SVGAGI, per germline (reference sequence). The ends were cut back, 10 bases at V and 5 bases at J, with 20 bases in the middle. The CDR3 spans 14 residues. The CDR3 bases are TGTGCCACGTCCCTAGAACAGGGCGCGACTGAAGCTTTCTTT. Amino acids: CATSLEQGATEAFF.

The rearrangement joins TRBV5-4 to TRBJ2-7; tentative D call: TRBD1 (5 bases). Germline V lookup: CDR1 SGHNT, CDR2 YYREEE (reference sequence). With 4 bases removed from V and 0 bases from J, the gap between germline ends came to 20 bases. The CDR3 runs to 17 residues. The CDR3 reads CASSQEWAGQSSYEQYF. CDR3 DNA: TGTGCCAGCAGCCAAGAGTGGGCAGGACAAAGCTCCTACGAGCAGTACTTC.

This clone was counted many times. In DNA form, the CDR3 reads TGTGCTAGTGGTACAGTTGGTCAGCCCCAGCATTTT. Its translation: CASGTVGQPQHF. The V and J genes are TRBV12-5 and TRBJ1-5, with no clear D. Germline V lookup: CDR1 LGHNT, CDR2 FRNRAP. The CDR3 is 12 amino acids. V was cut by 5 bases and J by 6 bases, with 8 bases left in between.

Relative to its sample, this clone is medium-sized. The CDR3 region has the DNA TGCGCCAGCGGTCAGACGAACACCGGGGAGCTGTTTTTT. It yields the protein CASGQTNTGELFF. This chain joins TRBV5-1 and TRBJ2-2; no definite D call. The CDR3 is 13 residues long. With 7 bases removed from V and 0 bases from J, the gap between germline ends came to 7 bases. Germline V gives CDR1 SGHRS, CDR2 YFSETQ.